This T cell receptor beta chain came from a study of blood T cell repertoires in COVID-19. The CDR3 totals 15 residues. V dropped 0 bases and J dropped 10 bases, with 14 bases sitting between them. Per germline, CDR1 SGHTS and CDR2 YDEGEE. Clones were sequenced by immunoSEQ multiplex PCR, and TCRdb holds only the in-frame ones, with some missing. The repertoire includes about 240,000 clones, approximately 80% of them detected once, and 9.6% sits in the top ten. Material: peripheral blood. The source of this sequence is a woman older than 75 with acute or convalescent COVID-19. V usage is TRBV5-8 and J usage is TRBJ1-6; TRBD1 might be the D (6 bases). The DNA for the CDR3 is TGTGCCAGCAGCTTGGCAGTGCAGGGGCGGTCACCCCTCCACTTT. Residues: CASSLAVQGRSPLHF.